This section outlines one T cell receptor beta chain sequence together with its context. Original analysis: How many nucleated cells were present was estimated from reference gene primer amplification. Measured with immunoSEQ multiplex PCR; TCRdb has only the in-frame clones, and not every one. D and trimming were read from the DNA, whereas the V and J calls and clone size are those reported in that table. This table holds some 53,000 clones, about 90% found once. V lost 3 bases, J lost 4 bases, and 1 base stayed unmatched. Germline CDR1 is SGHRS and CDR2 is YFSETQ. The CDR3 loop spans 13 amino acids. These data belong to a study of blood T cell repertoires in COVID-19. Background on the study: T cells, B-cell-depleted T cells, or PBMCs provided the cDNA or gDNA that served as material.

The sequence derives from a human donor with active COVID-19. The donor label of this sample is uncertain. The sequenced sample consisted of peripheral blood. The genes are TRBV5-1 and TRBJ1-2, with 9 bases identical to TRBD1. The CDR3 protein is CASSWDRAYGYTF. CDR3 DNA sequence: TGCGCCAGCAGCTGGGACAGGGCCTATGGCTACACCTTC.